This is a list of T cell receptor beta chains from one sample in a study of shared clonotypes between healthy human individuals. Only in-frame clones appear in the TCRdb table, and some are missing; sequencing was by immunoSEQ multiplex PCR. The data contain some 680,000 clones, about 80% of them singletons. Material: memory CD4+ T cells sorted from blood. The receptors were gathered from a woman aged 25-40 years in good health. Both conserved end residues are part of each CDR3. The D gene is left open where the match is weak. Expanded clones are given a class, and other clones once, few, many or no size at all.

TRBV5-1	TRBJ2-3	.	.	TGCGCCAGCAGCTTGCCAAGCAGCACAGATACGCAGTATTTT	CASSLPSSTDTQYF
TRBV28	TRBJ2-7	few	.	TGTGCCAGCAGGCCCCCAGGGGGGCCCTACGAGCAGTACTTC	CASRPPGGPYEQYF
TRBV19	TRBJ1-4	.	.	TGTGCCAGTAGTATGGGCATTGGTGGCGAAAAACTGTTTTTT	CASSMGIGGEKLFF
TRBV28	TRBJ2-7	.	.	TGTGCCAGCAGTTCTACAGGGTCTGGGTGGCTAGCGGCCCGAAGCTCCTACGAGCAGTACTTC	CASSSTGSGWLAARSSYEQYF
TRBV27	TRBJ2-1	few	TRBD2	TGTGCCAGCAGTTTATTGGGAACTAGCGGGCAGTCCGGCAATGAGCAGTTCTTC	CASSLLGTSGQSGNEQFF
TRBV9	TRBJ1-1	.	.	TGTGCCAGCAGCCCGCAGGGGATGAACACTGAAGCTTTCTTT	CASSPQGMNTEAFF
TRBV5-1	TRBJ1-2	.	.	TGCGCCAGCAGCTTGGCCGCGGACCCCATCTATGGCTACACCTTC	CASSLAADPIYGYTF
TRBV4-2	TRBJ1-4	.	.	TGTGCCAGCAGCCTCGCCAGTAGGGACCTTAATGAAAAACTGTTTTTT	CASSLASRDLNEKLFF
TRBV15	TRBJ2-3	.	TRBD2	TGTGCCACCAGCAGAGTACTAGCGGGAATACAGTATTTT	CATSRVLAGIQYF
TRBV11-2	TRBJ2-7	.	.	TGTGCCAGCAGCTTAGACTACTACCTCTACGAGCAGTACTTC	CASSLDYYLYEQYF
TRBV6-1	TRBJ1-4	.	TRBD1	TGTGCCAGCAGTGAATTGGGCAGGGGGATCGAAAAACTGTTTTTT	CASSELGRGIEKLFF
TRBV6-5	TRBJ2-7	few	.	TGTGCCAGCAGTTACTCGAACCCCAGAGCCTACGAGCAGTACTTC	CASSYSNPRAYEQYF
TRBV6-5	TRBJ1-1	.	.	TGTGCCAGCACCAGACCGCCGAACACTGAAGCTTTCTTT	CASTRPPNTEAFF
TRBV6-1	TRBJ1-1	few	.	TGTGCCAGCAGTTTAGAGATTACTGAAGCTTTCTTT	CASSLEITEAFF
TRBV5-8	TRBJ2-1	.	.	TGTGCCAGCAGCTTGGAGTCAGCGGGACAATGGGAGCAGTTCTTC	CASSLESAGQWEQFF
TRBV28	TRBJ1-2	once	.	TGTGCCAGCAACCGGGACACCTATAACTATGGCTACACCTTC	CASNRDTYNYGYTF
TRBV14	TRBJ1-2	.	TRBD1	TGTGCCAGCAGCCAAGGGACAGGGCGAATTGACTATGGCTACACCTTC	CASSQGTGRIDYGYTF
TRBV7-6	TRBJ2-5	.	TRBD2	TGTGCCAGCAGCTTAGCGCAGGGATCTAGCGGCCAAGAGACCCAGTACTTC	CASSLAQGSSGQETQYF
TRBV6-1	TRBJ2-6	.	.	TGTGCCAGCAGTGGGACCGGGTCTCGTTATTGGTCCAACGTCCTGACTTTC	CASSGTGSRYWSNVLTF
TRBV30	TRBJ2-5	.	.	TGTGCCTGGAGGCAAGGCAACCAAGAGACCCAGTACTTC	CAWRQGNQETQYF
TRBV7-9	TRBJ2-1	.	.	TGTGCCAGCAGCTTAACGAGACTAGGGAATAATGAGCAGTTCTTC	CASSLTRLGNNEQFF
TRBV6-4	TRBJ2-7	.	TRBD2	TGTGCCAGACGCCTAGCGGGAGCCTACGAGCAGTACTTC	CARRLAGAYEQYF
TRBV7-9	TRBJ2-7	.	.	TGTGCCAGCAGCCCCAAGTACGAGCAGTACTTC	CASSPKYEQYF
TRBV4-1	TRBJ2-6	.	TRBD1	TGCGCCAGCAGCATAAGACAGGGAACCGGGGCCAACGTCCTGACTTTC	CASSIRQGTGANVLTF
TRBV19	TRBJ2-1	.	.	TGTGCCAGTCAGCCGAGGGGCCATGAGCAGTTCTTC	CASQPRGHEQFF
TRBV19	TRBJ1-2	.	.	TGTGCCAGTAGTCCTAGACAGCTTTATGGCTACACCTTC	CASSPRQLYGYTF